These T cell receptor beta chains were read from a single sample in a study of blood T cell repertoires in COVID-19. Using immunoSEQ multiplex PCR, the repertoire was profiled, and TCRdb retains in-frame clones only, with some absent. The sample yields some 200,000 clones, about three quarters seen once. The specimen sequenced was peripheral blood. The receptors were gathered from a woman in her 70s with acute or convalescent COVID-19. CDR3s include the opening cysteine and the closing phenylalanine or tryptophan. Each record gives: D gene, V gene, CDR3 length, J gene, CDR3 protein. The D gene is left open where the match is weak.

TRBD2	TRBV5-1	15	TRBJ2-2	CASSLVAGVNGELFF
.	TRBV7-9	13	TRBJ1-2	CASSLGGLYGYTF
.	TRBV4-3	15	TRBJ2-5	CASSRMTGTPETQYF
TRBD1	TRBV5-1	15	TRBJ2-1	CASSSGQGNYNEQFF
.	TRBV27	13	TRBJ1-2	CASSTLTGNGYTF
TRBD1	TRBV29-1	17	TRBJ1-2	CSARLRTGPQGYYGYTF
TRBD2	TRBV3-1/TRBV3-2	14	TRBJ2-5	CASSLAGGTETQYF
.	TRBV7-9	16	TRBJ1-6	CASSLRGQSDNSPLHF
.	TRBV5-8	12	TRBJ2-5	CASGGAWETQYF
TRBD2	TRBV7-3	16	TRBJ2-2	CASSSVAGGLPGELFF
TRBD2	TRBV5-1	15	TRBJ2-3	CASRTTGGSTDTQYF